This T cell receptor (beta chain) was recorded in a study of blood T cell repertoires in COVID-19. Study at large: Italy, Spain and the United States were the sources of the convalescent and acute COVID-19 samples.

Authors' processing steps: Nucleated cell number was recorded as an estimate derived from reference gene primer amplification. Sequencing was performed with immunoSEQ multiplex PCR; in TCRdb, only in-frame clones are kept and a portion is missing. V and J calls and clone size are those listed in that table; D and trimming were worked out from the DNA. The data hold roughly 70,000 clones, with roughly 84% observed a single time. The CDR3 extends over 15 amino acids. The germline V gene encodes CDR1 MNHEY and CDR2 SMNVEV (reference sequence). V was pared by 6 bases and J by 3 bases, with 18 bases between. This clone was counted only a few times.

Material for sequencing was peripheral blood. The sequence derives from a man in his sixties or seventies with acute or convalescent COVID-19. The chain carries TRBV27 and TRBJ2-7, with a tentative D call TRBD2 (6 bases). The CDR3 region is CASRPRKGGGYEQYF. CDR3 DNA: TGTGCCAGCAGGCCCAGGAAGGGAGGCGGCTACGAGCAGTACTTC.